This entry is about one T cell receptor beta chain. Its antigen is not identified. This sample is drawn from a study of CD8+ T cells in alopecia areata. The treatment denotes: oral pan-JAK inhibitor, 5-10 mg twice daily. Overall study results and limits: Scalp lesions, especially in alopecia totalis/universalis, had higher clonality than normal scalp.

Germline loops: CDR1 SGDLS, CDR2 YYNGEE. The V segment lost 4 bases and the J segment 4 bases; nucleotides outside the gene matches: 7. The CDR3 sequence is 14 residues long. TCR sequencing used cDNA made by reverse transcription of extracted RNA. Data came from immunoSEQ multiplex PCR; TCRdb stores just in-frame clones and leaves some out. The sample has around 270,000 clones; 58% are singletons. V usage is TRBV9 and J usage is TRBJ2-7, with 8 positions matching TRBD1. The clonotype comes from a human donor with alopecia areata. The sequences come from CD4+ T cells sorted from blood, collected at week 24, from a patient treated with tofacitinib. This chain's CDR3 is CASSLDRDSYEQYF. CDR3 sequence (DNA): TGTGCCAGCAGCCTGGACAGGGACAGTTACGAGCAGTACTTC. Filled out from reference TRBV9 and TRBJ2-7, the complete variable domain reads DSGVTQTPKHLITATGQRVTLRCSPRSGDLSVYWYQQSLDQGLQFLIQYYNGEERAKGNILERFSAQQFPDLHSELNLSSLELGDSALYFCASSLDRDSYEQYFGPGTRLTVT.